A selection of T cell receptor beta chains follows, all from one sample in a study of blood T cell repertoires in COVID-19. Profiled with immunoSEQ multiplex PCR; TCRdb holds only in-frame clones, not every one. This table has 110,000 to 150,000 clones, approximately 78% appearing once. The sequencing input was PBMCs or T cells enriched from blood (not recorded which). Receptors originate from a woman between 50 and 59 years old who had recovered from COVID-19. CDR3s include the opening cysteine and the closing phenylalanine or tryptophan. D genes are given only for firm matches. For some rows the clone size is stated as once, few or many, or as a class when expanded; others skip it.

j_gene	abundance	v_gene	d_gene	CDR3nt	CDR3aa
TRBJ1-2	.	TRBV4-1	.	TGCGCCAGCAGCCAACCATTGACAGGAGTAAACTATGGCTACACCTTC	CASSQPLTGVNYGYTF
TRBJ1-2	few	TRBV3-1/TRBV3-2	TRBD1	TGTGCCAGCAGCCAGAGGGACAGCCGGGGGAGCTATGGCTACACCTTC	CASSQRDSRGSYGYTF
TRBJ1-2	.	TRBV27	TRBD1	TGTGCCAGCAGTTTGGGGGGATGGACAGGAGGCGGCTACACCTTC	CASSLGGWTGGGYTF
TRBJ1-4	.	TRBV6-5	TRBD1	TGTGCCAGCAGGGTACAGGGGGCGGGGGAAAAACTGTTTTTT	CASRVQGAGEKLFF
TRBJ1-2	.	TRBV7-9	.	TGTGCCAGCTCTCGAGAGAACTATGGCTACACCTTC	CASSRENYGYTF
TRBJ1-5	.	TRBV18	TRBD1	TGTGCCAGCTCACCACCTAGAGACAGGGGACTTCAGCCCCAGCATTTT	CASSPPRDRGLQPQHF
TRBJ1-2	.	TRBV5-6	.	TGTGCCAGCAGCATCTTACAGGGAGATGGCTACACCTTC	CASSILQGDGYTF
TRBJ1-1	.	TRBV5-1	.	TGCGCCAGCAGCTTAGGGGCAGTATGGAACACTGAAGCTTTCTTT	CASSLGAVWNTEAFF
TRBJ1-2	.	TRBV2	TRBD1	TGTGCCAGCGAAGACAGGGCAAGACGCTACACCTTC	CASEDRARRYTF
TRBJ2-5	.	TRBV6-5	.	TGTGCCAGCAGTTACGACGGAGCGCCTCAAGAGACCCAGTACTTC	CASSYDGAPQETQYF
TRBJ2-1	.	TRBV28	TRBD1	TGTGCCAGCAGTTTTTCAGGGGGCTACAATGAGCAGTTCTTC	CASSFSGGYNEQFF
TRBJ1-5	.	TRBV2	.	TGTGCCAGCAGTGTGACTACAGGGAATCGAGGTCAGCCCCAGCATTTT	CASSVTTGNRGQPQHF
TRBJ1-4	.	TRBV7-9	.	TGTGCCAGCAGCTTAACTGAGGAAAAACTGTTTTTT	CASSLTEEKLFF
TRBJ1-5	.	TRBV28	.	TGTGCCAGCAGTTTACAATATCAGCCCCAGCATTTT	CASSLQYQPQHF
TRBJ2-3	.	TRBV7-9	.	TGTGCCAGCAGCTTAGGAGGGTCAGATACGCAGTATTTT	CASSLGGSDTQYF
TRBJ2-2	.	TRBV7-9	.	TGTGCCAGCAGCCCCCTGAGGCTTCGCACCGGGGAGCTGTTTTTT	CASSPLRLRTGELFF
TRBJ2-1	many	TRBV3-1/TRBV3-2	.	TGTGCCAGCAGCCAAGACGCCACGAGACAAGAGCAGTTCTTC	CASSQDATRQEQFF
TRBJ1-3	.	TRBV6-5	.	TGTGCCAGCAGTTACTCGAGAGGAGGCGGAAACACCATATATTTT	CASSYSRGGGNTIYF
TRBJ2-4	once	TRBV5-4	TRBD1	TGTGCCAGCAGCTTGGGAATAGACAGGGGGATAGCCAAAAACATTCAGTACTTC	CASSLGIDRGIAKNIQYF
TRBJ1-6	.	TRBV7-6	TRBD1	TGTGCCAGCAGTCCCGGGACAGGGGTTTCTTCTAATTCACCCCTCCACTTT	CASSPGTGVSSNSPLHF
TRBJ2-7	.	TRBV7-2	TRBD1	TGTGCCAGCAGCTATGGGACAGGGTACTACGAGCAGTACTTC	CASSYGTGYYEQYF
TRBJ2-3	.	TRBV11-2	TRBD2	TGTGCCAGCAGCTTCCTAGCGGGGTGGGGGGCAGATACGCAGTATTTT	CASSFLAGWGADTQYF
TRBJ1-1	.	TRBV28	.	TGTGCCAGCAGTTTAGTCAGTCTTAAAGCTTTCTTT	CASSLVSLKAFF
TRBJ1-6	.	TRBV3-1/TRBV3-2	TRBD1	TGTGCCAGCAGCCAATGGGACAGCAAAGATTCACCCCTCCACTTT	CASSQWDSKDSPLHF
TRBJ1-6	.	TRBV28	.	TGTGCCAGCAGTCTGGGGGGGGAGAATTCACCCCTCCACTTT	CASSLGGENSPLHF
TRBJ2-1	.	TRBV27	TRBD2	TGTGCCAGCAGTTTTTTAGGGACTAGCGGGGGGGCGGCCAATGAGCAGTTCTTC	CASSFLGTSGGAANEQFF
TRBJ2-1	.	TRBV5-1	.	TGCGCCAGCAGCTACGGGAGCGGGAATGAGCAGTTCTTC	CASSYGSGNEQFF
TRBJ1-4	.	TRBV5-1	TRBD1	TGCGCCAGCAGCATCATGGACAGGGCCACTAATGAAAAACTGTTTTTT	CASSIMDRATNEKLFF
TRBJ2-2	.	TRBV7-6	.	TGTGCCAGCAGCCTAACTCCGGCGACAGAGCCGAACACCGGGGAGCTGTTTTTT	CASSLTPATEPNTGELFF
TRBJ2-6	few	TRBV7-9	TRBD1	TGTGCCAGCAGCGTAGACAGGGCTGGGGCCAACGTCCTGACTTTC	CASSVDRAGANVLTF
TRBJ1-1	few	TRBV29-1	.	TGCAGCGTTGAAAGGAGTCAGGGCACTGAAGCTTTCTTT	CSVERSQGTEAFF
TRBJ2-5	.	TRBV3-1/TRBV3-2	.	TGTGCCAGCAGCCAAGGGGTGGGAGACAGGTCGATCAAGACCCAGTACTTC	CASSQGVGDRSIKTQYF
TRBJ2-3	.	TRBV2	.	TGTGCCAGCAGGGAGGGGTTACATACGCAGTATTTT	CASREGLHTQYF
TRBJ1-2	.	TRBV5-1	.	TGCGCCAGCAGCTCGGGGTTCGACTATGGCTACACCTTC	CASSSGFDYGYTF
TRBJ2-5	.	TRBV19	.	TGTGCCAGTAGCCCGACAAGCCAAGAGACCCAGTACTTC	CASSPTSQETQYF
TRBJ2-5	.	TRBV9	.	TGTGCCAGCAGCGTCTCTCCCCAGGGTCAAGAGACCCAGTACTTC	CASSVSPQGQETQYF
TRBJ1-4	once	TRBV14	.	TGTGCCAGCAGCCCCCGGGTTGGAGAAAAACTGTTTTTT	CASSPRVGEKLFF
TRBJ1-5	.	TRBV28	TRBD1	TGTGCCAGCAGCCGGGACAGGTTTTTTGGTCAGCCCCAGCATTTT	CASSRDRFFGQPQHF
TRBJ2-1	few	TRBV7-3	.	TGTGCCAGCAGCCTCTCAGCCGGGACAACCTCGTTCTTC	CASSLSAGTTSFF
TRBJ2-7	.	TRBV6-5	TRBD1	TGTGCCAGCATGGGGACAGGGGGTCTCTACGAGCAGTACTTC	CASMGTGGLYEQYF
TRBJ1-5	once	TRBV6-1	.	TGTGCCAGCAGTGAAACTGGCAGCGCAGTGCAGCCCCAGCATTTT	CASSETGSAVQPQHF
TRBJ1-5	.	TRBV30	TRBD1	TGTGCCTGGAACCGAGACAGGGTTGGTCAGCCCCAGCATTTT	CAWNRDRVGQPQHF
TRBJ1-3	few	TRBV13	TRBD1	TGTGCCAGCAGCTCTCCGGGACAGCGGCACACCATATATTTT	CASSSPGQRHTIYF
TRBJ1-1	.	TRBV7-2	TRBD1	TGTGCCAGCAGCTTGGTGGGACAGGTTACTGAAGCTTTCTTT	CASSLVGQVTEAFF